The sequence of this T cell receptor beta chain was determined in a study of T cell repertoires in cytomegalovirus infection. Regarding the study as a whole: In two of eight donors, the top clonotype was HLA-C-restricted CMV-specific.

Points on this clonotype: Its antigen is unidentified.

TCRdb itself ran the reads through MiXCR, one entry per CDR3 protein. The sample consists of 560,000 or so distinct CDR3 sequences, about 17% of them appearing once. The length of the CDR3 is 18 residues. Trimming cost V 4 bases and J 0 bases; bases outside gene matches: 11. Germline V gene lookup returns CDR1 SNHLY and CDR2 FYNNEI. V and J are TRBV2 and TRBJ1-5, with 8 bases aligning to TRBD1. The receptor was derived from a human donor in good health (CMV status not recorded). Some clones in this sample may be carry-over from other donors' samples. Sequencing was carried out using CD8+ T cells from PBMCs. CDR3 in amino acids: CASSGGQVGTDSNQPQHF. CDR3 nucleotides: TGTGCCAGCAGTGGGGGACAGGTTGGAACGGATAGCAATCAGCCCCAGCATTTT.